These 17 T cell receptor beta chains share one sample of origin, sequenced in a study of human T cells and chemical hapten exposure. One entry per CDR3 protein results from TCRdb running MiXCR on the RACE reads. Here the sample spans 62,000 or so distinct CDR3 sequences, about 10% being singletons. Time point in this sample: patch test 3, about 24 weeks after DPC sensitization. The treatment is: therapeutic diphenylcyclopropenone sensitization with weekly scalp DPC. Sequenced material: whole blood, taken in connection with sensitization to the hapten diphenylcyclopropenone (DPC). All receptors come from a woman aged 30 to 39 with alopecia areata. Some clones in this sample may be carry-over from other donors' samples.

V usage is TRBV20-1 and J usage is TRBJ1-1, with D maybe TRBD1 (6 bases). The CDR3 covers 11 residues. V was pared by 3 bases and J by 5 bases, with 7 bases between. Germline V gives CDR1 DFQATT, CDR2 SNEGSKA (reference sequence). The CDR3 loop reads CSARGATEAFF. The DNA of the CDR3 is TGCAGTGCTAGGGGGGCGACTGAAGCTTTCTTT.

This clonotype has ten or more counts. V and J are TRBV7-2 and TRBJ2-3; 15 bases fit TRBD2. The ends lost 0 bases at V and 6 bases at J; junction bases unmatched: 4. The CDR3 is made up of 17 amino acids. Germline V gene data show CDR1 as SGHTA and CDR2 as FQGNSA. The CDR3 region has the DNA TGTGCCAGCAGCTTAGCCGGACTAGCGGGGGGGCCGGATACGCAGTATTTT. This translates into CASSLAGLAGGPDTQYF.

The gene calls are TRBV29-1 and TRBJ1-6; D perhaps matches TRBD1 (5 bases). CDR1 is SQVTM and CDR2 is ANQGSEA in the germline V gene. CDR3 size: 13 residues. The V and J ends lost 6 bases and 7 bases respectively, with 13 bases between them. CDR3 DNA sequence: TGCAGCGTCCAGCAGGGAAACAATTCACCCCTCCACTTT. Its protein is CSVQQGNNSPLHF.

This clonotype has just a few counts. Here the CDR3 reads CASSSTGGKDYNEQFF. CDR3 DNA: TGTGCCAGCAGTTCGACAGGGGGTAAGGATTACAATGAGCAGTTCTTC. The chain couples TRBV28 to TRBJ2-1; 9 nucleotides align to TRBD1. The CDR3 totals 16 residues. V gave up 4 bases and J gave up 4 bases; unmatched junction bases: 8. CDR1 and CDR2 from the germline V gene are MDHEN and SYDVKM.

The sample holds a few counts of this clonotype. The genes are TRBV12-3 or TRBV12-4 and TRBJ2-3; possibly TRBD2 for D (5 bases). CDR3 length: 16 amino acids. V was trimmed by 2 bases and J by 6 bases, leaving 18 bases between them. The CDR3 loop is CASSLSNRGSGDTQYF. The CDR3 DNA reads TGTGCCAGCAGTTTAAGTAATCGAGGGAGTGGTGATACGCAGTATTTT.

This clonotype was seen more than once but under ten times. The CDR3, as DNA: TGTGCCAGCCCCTCCGGGCTTGGGGGGTTAGGAGCTTTCTTT. Translating it yields CASPSGLGGLGAFF. The genes are TRBV2 and TRBJ1-1; maybe TRBD1 (5 bases). This CDR3 spans 14 amino acids. The V gene's germline CDR1 is SNHLY and CDR2 FYNNEI. V dropped 8 bases and J dropped 10 bases, with 23 bases sitting between them.

This chain connects TRBV5-1 to TRBJ2-1; 10 positions match TRBD2. The V segment lost 0 bases and the J segment 11 bases; nucleotides outside the gene matches: 5. CDR3 length: 14 amino acids. CDR1 and CDR2 from the germline V gene are SGHRS and YFSETQ. The CDR3 DNA is TGCGCCAGCAGCTTGGCGTCGACTAGCGGGCAGCAGTTCTTC. This gives the protein CASSLASTSGQQFF.

V is TRBV12-3 or TRBV12-4 and J is TRBJ1-1, with D possibly matching TRBD1 (5 bases). Trimming took 3 bases from V and 4 from J, leaving 12 bases between them. CDR3 size: 14 residues. CDR3 nucleotide sequence: TGTGCCAGCAGTTTCCTACAGGAGGGCACTGAAGCTTTCTTT. Its translation: CASSFLQEGTEAFF.

This clonotype appeared many times. The CDR3 spells CASSQEDYNSPLHF. As DNA, the CDR3 is TGCGCCAGCAGCCAAGAGGATTACAATTCACCCCTCCACTTT. The chain employs TRBV4-1 and TRBJ1-6, with D hard to call. CDR1 and CDR2 (germline): MGHRA, YSYEKL. With 0 bases removed from V and 7 bases from J, the gap between germline ends came to 7 bases. The length of the CDR3 is 14 residues.

The table lists this clonotype with many counts. The genes are TRBV10-1 and TRBJ2-1, with D perhaps TRBD1 (5 bases). The CDR3 sequence is 12 residues long. The V and J ends lost 2 bases and 8 bases respectively, with 7 bases between them. The germline V gene encodes CDR1 WNHNN and CDR2 SYGVQD (reference sequence). Here the CDR3 DNA reads TGCGCCAGCAGTGAGGTAGGGGATGAGCAGTTCTTC. Its protein product is CASSEVGDEQFF.

This clonotype has only a few counts. This chain uses TRBV28 with TRBJ2-7; 16 bases are a match to TRBD2. V shed 6 bases, J shed 6 bases, and the junction held 14 bases outside the gene matches. The CDR3 is made up of 18 amino acids. Germline V CDR1 and CDR2: MDHEN, SYDVKM. The DNA of the CDR3 is TGTGCCAGCAGATCTCCGGGACTAGCGGGAGGGCCTCTTTTCGAGCAGTACTTC. Amino acids: CASRSPGLAGGPLFEQYF.

This clonotype was observed a handful of times. This chain connects TRBV3-1 to TRBJ2-1; D perhaps matches TRBD2 (6 bases). Trimming removed 0 bases from V and 9 bases from J, with 18 bases in between. Germline V gene data show CDR1 as LGHDT and CDR2 as YNNKEL (reference sequence). The CDR3 runs 16 residues. CDR3 nucleotide sequence: TGTGCCAGCAGCCAAGAAGGAGGGAGGCCCTCACGTGAGCAGTTCTTC. Amino acid sequence: CASSQEGGRPSREQFF.

This clonotype occurred many times. This chain connects TRBV6-2 or TRBV6-3 to TRBJ1-1, with a tentative D call TRBD1 (6 bases). The CDR3 runs 16 residues. The germline V and J ends were trimmed by 0 bases and 5 bases, with 16 bases remaining between them. CDR1 MNHEY and CDR2 SVGEGT come from the germline V gene. CDR3 loop: CASSYSSLQGWTEAFF. The DNA for the CDR3 is TGTGCCAGCAGTTACTCGAGTCTCCAGGGGTGGACTGAAGCTTTCTTT.

This chain links TRBV7-8 with TRBJ1-5; no clear D. CDR3 size: 13 residues. V gave up 6 bases and J gave up 4 bases, with 10 bases separating them. Germline-derived CDR1 and CDR2 are SGHVS and FQNEAQ. The CDR3 coding sequence is TGTGCCAGCAGTCGTATGGTTAATCAGCCCCAGCATTTT. It codes for CASSRMVNQPQHF.

The J gene is TRBJ1-4, the V gene TRBV4-1; the D gene is possibly TRBD1 (5 bases). This CDR3 has 16 residues. Trimming shortened V by 0 bases and J by 7 bases, and 15 bases separated the two germline ends. Germline V gives CDR1 MGHRA, CDR2 YSYEKL. The CDR3 protein is CASSQDDSGRPEKLFF. For the CDR3, the DNA is TGCGCCAGCAGCCAAGATGATTCGGGACGGCCTGAAAAACTGTTTTTT.

This clonotype appeared many times. V and J are TRBV4-3 and TRBJ2-2; 8 bases are a match to TRBD1. Looked up from germline, CDR1 is LGHNA and CDR2 is YSLEER. V trimming: 3 bases; J trimming: 6 bases; junction bases outside the gene matches: 0. The CDR3 length is 13 residues. The CDR3 sequence is CASSQDRAGELFF. The DNA for the CDR3 is TGCGCCAGCAGCCAGGACAGGGCCGGGGAGCTGTTTTTT.

This clonotype has more than one count but fewer than ten. This chain links TRBV5-1 with TRBJ2-2; no definite D call. The CDR3 loop spans 16 amino acids. The V and J ends lost 0 bases and 0 bases respectively, with 9 bases between them. CDR1 is SGHRS and CDR2 is YFSETQ in the germline V gene. This chain's CDR3 is CASSLGLNANTGELFF. In DNA, the CDR3 is TGCGCCAGCAGCTTGGGACTCAACGCGAACACCGGGGAGCTGTTTTTT.